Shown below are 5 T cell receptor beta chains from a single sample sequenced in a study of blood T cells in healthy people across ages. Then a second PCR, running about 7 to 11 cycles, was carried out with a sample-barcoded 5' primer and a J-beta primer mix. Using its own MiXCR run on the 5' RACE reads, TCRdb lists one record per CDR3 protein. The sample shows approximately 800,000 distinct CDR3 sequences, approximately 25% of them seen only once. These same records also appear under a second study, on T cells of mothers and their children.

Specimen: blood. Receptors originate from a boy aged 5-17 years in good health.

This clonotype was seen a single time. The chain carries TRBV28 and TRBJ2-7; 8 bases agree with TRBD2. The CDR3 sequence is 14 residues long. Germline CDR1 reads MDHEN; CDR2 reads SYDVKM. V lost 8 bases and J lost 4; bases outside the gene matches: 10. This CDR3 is CASRMAGGLYEQYF. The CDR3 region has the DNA TGTGCCAGCCGGATGGCGGGGGGTCTATACGAGCAGTACTTC.

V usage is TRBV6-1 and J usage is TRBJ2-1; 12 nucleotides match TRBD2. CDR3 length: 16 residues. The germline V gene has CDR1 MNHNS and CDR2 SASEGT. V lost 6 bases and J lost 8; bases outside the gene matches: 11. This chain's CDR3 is CASRRRLAGVVDEQFF. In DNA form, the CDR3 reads TGTGCCAGCAGACGTCGACTAGCGGGAGTAGTCGATGAGCAGTTCTTC.

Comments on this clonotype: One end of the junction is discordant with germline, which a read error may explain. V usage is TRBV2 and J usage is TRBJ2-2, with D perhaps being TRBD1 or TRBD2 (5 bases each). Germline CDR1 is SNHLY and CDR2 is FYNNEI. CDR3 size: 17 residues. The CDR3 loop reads CASSPPGRTLGTGEPFF. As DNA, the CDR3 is TGTGCCAGCAGTCCTCCGGGACGGACACTGGGCACCGGGGAGCCGTTTTTT.

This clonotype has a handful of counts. The chain's CDR3 is CASSRTRDQETQYF. Here the CDR3 DNA reads TGTGCCAGCAGCCGTACAAGAGACCAAGAGACCCAGTACTTC. The chain links TRBV12-3 or TRBV12-4 to TRBJ2-5; the D is unclear. Trimming pared 6 bases from V and 0 bases from J, leaving 11 bases between. CDR3 length equals 14 residues.

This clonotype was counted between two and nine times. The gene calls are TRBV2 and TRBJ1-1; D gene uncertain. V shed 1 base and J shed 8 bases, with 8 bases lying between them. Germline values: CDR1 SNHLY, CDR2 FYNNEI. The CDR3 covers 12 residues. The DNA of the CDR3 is TGTGCCAGCAGTGAAGACACGCGAGAAGCTTTCTTT. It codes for CASSEDTREAFF.